These T cell receptor beta chains were read from a single sample in a study of shared clonotypes between healthy human individuals. Data came from immunoSEQ multiplex PCR; TCRdb stores just in-frame clones and leaves some out. The repertoire has 450,000 or so clones, approximately 77% of them found once; the top ten carry more than 10%. The sample consisted of PBMCs. These receptors came from a woman aged 35 to 49 in good health. Some clones in this sample may be carry-over from other donors' samples. Each CDR3 is given with its conserved first and last residue. D genes are given only for firm matches. Expanded clones get a size class; other rows say once, few or many, or leave the size out.

size | J | D | V | DNA | CDR3
- | TRBJ1-2 | - | TRBV2 | TGTGCCAGCAGTGAAATGGGGGACAACTATGGCTACACCTTC | CASSEMGDNYGYTF
- | TRBJ2-5 | TRBD1 | TRBV6-1 | TGTGCCAGCACTCCCGGGGACAGGGTAGTGCAGTACTTC | CASTPGDRVVQYF
- | TRBJ2-1 | - | TRBV9 | TGTGCCAGCTCCCAGGACGAGGGCAATGAGCAGTTCTTC | CASSQDEGNEQFF
- | TRBJ1-1 | - | TRBV28 | TGTGCCGTGGGACAACTGAACACTGAAGCTTTCTTT | CAVGQLNTEAFF
- | TRBJ1-4 | TRBD1 | TRBV9 | TGTGCCAGCAGCGCACAAGCCGGGACAGGGATTGAAAAACTGTTTTTT | CASSAQAGTGIEKLFF
- | TRBJ2-7 | - | TRBV7-9 | TGTGCCAGCAGCCGGGCCGGGACAAGGGTGAGCGAGCAGTACTTC | CASSRAGTRVSEQYF
many | TRBJ2-1 | - | TRBV4-2 | TGTGCCAGCAGCCAAGCGGGCGGGGCCTACAATGAGCAGTTCTTC | CASSQAGGAYNEQFF
once | TRBJ2-7 | - | TRBV19 | TGTGCCAGTAGTAGCCAAGATCGGGAGCAGTACTTC | CASSSQDREQYF
- | TRBJ1-4 | - | TRBV5-5 | TGTGCCAGCAGCTTGGACAGGGTCTCAGGGCGTACGTTTTTT | CASSLDRVSGRTFF
once | TRBJ2-7 | - | TRBV5-6 | TGTGCCAGCAGCCCGTGGGGACTCCGTCGTCTCGAGCAGTACTTC | CASSPWGLRRLEQYF
- | TRBJ1-5 | - | TRBV25-1 | TGTGCCAGCAGTGAACCGTATAGCAATCAGCCCCAGCATTTT | CASSEPYSNQPQHF
- | TRBJ1-2 | - | TRBV7-2 | TGTGCCAGCAGCCTCAAAGCGGGGGCCAACTATGGCTACACCTTC | CASSLKAGANYGYTF
- | TRBJ2-3 | - | TRBV5-5 | TGTGCCAGCAGCTTGGTATGGTCGGATACGCAGTATTTT | CASSLVWSDTQYF
once | TRBJ2-7 | TRBD1 | TRBV25-1 | TGTGCCAGCAGAGGGACGGACAGGGGCCACGAGCAGTACTTC | CASRGTDRGHEQYF
- | TRBJ2-3 | TRBD2 | TRBV4-2 | TGTGCCAGCAGCCAAGGGGTGACTAGCGAGCTAAGCACAGATACGCAGTATTTT | CASSQGVTSELSTDTQYF
- | TRBJ1-4 | - | TRBV2 | TGTGCCAGCGTCGGCGTGTGGAATGAAAAACTGTTTTTT | CASVGVWNEKLFF
- | TRBJ2-7 | - | TRBV30 | TGTGCCTGGAGTGTAGCCGAAAACGAGCAGTACTTC | CAWSVAENEQYF
many | TRBJ1-1 | - | TRBV18 | TGTGCCAGCTCAGGGGTAAACGGAAACACTGAAGCTTTCTTT | CASSGVNGNTEAFF
- | TRBJ2-5 | TRBD1 | TRBV25-1 | TGTGCCAGCAGTGACCGTGGACAGGTCCAAGAGACCCAGTACTTC | CASSDRGQVQETQYF
- | TRBJ2-2 | - | TRBV7-2 | TGTGCCTTTGGGCTCACTGCGAACACCGGGGAGCTGTTTTTT | CAFGLTANTGELFF
- | TRBJ1-1 | - | TRBV5-1 | TGCGCCAGCAGTTCAGGACAACTGAACACTGAAGCTTTCTTT | CASSSGQLNTEAFF
many | TRBJ2-7 | TRBD1 | TRBV5-1 | TGCGCCAGCAGGACCGGGACAGGGGACTCCTACGAGCAGTACTTC | CASRTGTGDSYEQYF
- | TRBJ1-2 | TRBD1 | TRBV2 | TGTGCCAGCAGGATCGAATCCGGGACAGGGCTTGGCTACACCTTC | CASRIESGTGLGYTF
- | TRBJ1-1 | - | TRBV5-4 | TGTGCCAGCCTAGCGGGGGACTCCCTGACTGAAGCTTTCTTT | CASLAGDSLTEAFF
- | TRBJ2-3 | - | TRBV18 | TGTGCCAGCTCACCGGCGGCAGGGTCGAAAGATACGCAGTATTTT | CASSPAAGSKDTQYF
- | TRBJ2-5 | - | TRBV7-7 | TGTGCTAGCAGCACGGCAGCTAGCCAAGAGACCCAGTACTTC | CASSTAASQETQYF
- | TRBJ2-1 | TRBD2 | TRBV6-1 | TGTGCCAGCAGTGGGCCAACTAGCGGGAGGCTGCGCCACAATGAGCAGTTCTTC | CASSGPTSGRLRHNEQFF
- | TRBJ2-2 | - | TRBV10-1 | TGCGCCAGCAGTGAGTCCGTTGGTACTACGAACACCGGGGAGCTGTTTTTT | CASSESVGTTNTGELFF
many | TRBJ1-1 | TRBD1 | TRBV7-9 | TGTGCCAGCAGCTTAGAGACAGGGGGGCAGACTGAAGCTTTCTTT | CASSLETGGQTEAFF
many | TRBJ2-3 | - | TRBV19 | TGTGCCAGTAGTATACCACGCTTACAAGATACGCAGTATTTT | CASSIPRLQDTQYF
many | TRBJ2-5 | - | TRBV15 | TGTGCCACCAGCAGAGATAGGGAGACCCAGTACTTC | CATSRDRETQYF
- | TRBJ2-5 | TRBD2 | TRBV7-9 | TGTGCCAGCAGCGGGAGTAGCGGGGTAGAGACCCAGTACTTC | CASSGSSGVETQYF
once | TRBJ1-1 | - | TRBV2 | TGTGCCAGCAGCTCTTATCACGGTGGCACTGAAGCTTTCTTT | CASSSYHGGTEAFF
medium-sized | TRBJ2-5 | - | TRBV5-1 | TGCGCCAGCAGCTTCCAAGAGACCCAGTACTTC | CASSFQETQYF
- | TRBJ2-6 | - | TRBV5-1 | TGCGCCAGCAGCCCTGACACGTCTGGGGCCAACGTCCTGACTTTC | CASSPDTSGANVLTF
- | TRBJ1-3 | - | TRBV29-1 | TGCAGCGGCCAATCCTCTGGAAACACCATATATTTT | CSGQSSGNTIYF
once | TRBJ2-3 | TRBD1 | TRBV5-1 | TGCGCCAGCAGCCCCGGGACAGGAGGCGATACGCAGTATTTT | CASSPGTGGDTQYF
- | TRBJ2-1 | - | TRBV7-9 | TGTGCCACCAATAGTGTGAGCTCCTACAATGAGCAGTTCTTC | CATNSVSSYNEQFF
many | TRBJ2-1 | TRBD2 | TRBV30 | TGTGCCTGGAGCCGGGAGGCCGAGCAGTTCTTC | CAWSREAEQFF
- | TRBJ2-6 | TRBD1 | TRBV5-4 | TGTGCCAGCAGCCGCGACAGGGTGGGGGCCAACGTCCTGACTTTC | CASSRDRVGANVLTF
- | TRBJ1-2 | - | TRBV2 | TGTGCCAGCAGGACCGAAGGAGACGCTTGGCCGGGCACCTTC | CASRTEGDAWPGTF
- | TRBJ2-5 | - | TRBV6-1 | TGTGCCAGCAGTCTTTCCGGGTCCCCCAGGGAGACCCAGTACTTC | CASSLSGSPRETQYF
- | TRBJ1-2 | - | TRBV6-5 | TGTGCCAGCAGCCCAACAGGTTCCTATGGCTACACCTTC | CASSPTGSYGYTF
- | TRBJ2-7 | - | TRBV27 | TGTGCCAGCAGTTTCCGCGGAGTCGGCGAGCAGTACTTC | CASSFRGVGEQYF
- | TRBJ1-2 | - | TRBV10-3 | TGTGCCATCAGTGAGTCCACAGGCTATGGCTACACCTTC | CAISESTGYGYTF
- | TRBJ2-5 | TRBD1 | TRBV5-1 | TGCGCCAGCAGCCCGGGACAGGGGTCTTCCGAGACCCAGTACTTC | CASSPGQGSSETQYF
- | TRBJ1-5 | - | TRBV2 | TGTGCCAGCAGTGAATTGGCAGGGGAGACACAGCCCCAGCATTTT | CASSELAGETQPQHF
once | TRBJ1-1 | - | TRBV6-5 | TGTGCCAGCAGTTACCAAAGGGGGGGAGGGGCTGAAGCTTTCTTT | CASSYQRGGGAEAFF